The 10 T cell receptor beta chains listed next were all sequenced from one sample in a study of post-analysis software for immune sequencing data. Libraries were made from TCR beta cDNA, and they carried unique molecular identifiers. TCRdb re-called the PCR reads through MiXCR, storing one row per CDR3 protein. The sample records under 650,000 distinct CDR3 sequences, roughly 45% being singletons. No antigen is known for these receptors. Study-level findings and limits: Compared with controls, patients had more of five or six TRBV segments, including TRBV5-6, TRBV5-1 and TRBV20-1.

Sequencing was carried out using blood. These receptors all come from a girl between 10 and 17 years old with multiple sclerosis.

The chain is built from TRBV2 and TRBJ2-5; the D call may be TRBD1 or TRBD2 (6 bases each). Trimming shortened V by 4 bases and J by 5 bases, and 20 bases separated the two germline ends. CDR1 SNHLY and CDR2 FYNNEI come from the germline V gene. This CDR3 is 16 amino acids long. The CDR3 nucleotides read TGTGCCAGCAGTGTTTTTGGCAGGGGAGGCCTGGAGACCCAGTACTTC. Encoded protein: CASSVFGRGGLETQYF.

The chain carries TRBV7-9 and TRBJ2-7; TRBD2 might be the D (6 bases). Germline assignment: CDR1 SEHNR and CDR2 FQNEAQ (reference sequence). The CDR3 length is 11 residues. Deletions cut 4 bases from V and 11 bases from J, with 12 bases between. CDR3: CASSSRGREYF. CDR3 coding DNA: TGTGCCAGCAGCTCGCGGGGCAGGGAGTACTTC. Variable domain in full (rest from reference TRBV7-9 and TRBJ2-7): DTGVSQNPRHKITKRGQNVTFRCDPISEHNRLYWYRQTLGQGPEFLTYFQNEAQLEKSRLLSDRFSAERPKGSFSTLEIQRTEQGDSAMYLCASSSRGREYFGPGTRLTVT.

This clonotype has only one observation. This CDR3 reads CASSERRPGDAEAFF. CDR3 nucleotide sequence: TGTGCCAGCAGTGAACGACGACCTGGGGACGCTGAAGCTTTCTTT. This chain uses TRBV12-3 or TRBV12-4 with TRBJ1-1, with a possible D match to TRBD1 (5 bases). This CDR3 is 15 amino acids long. V was pared by 5 bases and J by 6 bases, with 19 bases between.

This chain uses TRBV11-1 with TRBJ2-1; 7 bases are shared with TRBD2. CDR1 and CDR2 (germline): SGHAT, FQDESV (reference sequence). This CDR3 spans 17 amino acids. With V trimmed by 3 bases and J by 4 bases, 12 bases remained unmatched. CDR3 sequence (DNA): TGTGCCAGCAGCTTTGTCATGTGCCTAGCGGTATACAATGAGCAGTTCTTC. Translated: CASSFVMCLAVYNEQFF.

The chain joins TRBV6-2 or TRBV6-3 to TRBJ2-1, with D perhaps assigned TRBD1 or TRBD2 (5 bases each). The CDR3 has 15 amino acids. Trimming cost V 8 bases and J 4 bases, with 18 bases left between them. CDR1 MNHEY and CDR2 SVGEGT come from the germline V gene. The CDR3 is CASLRGPLPYNEQFF. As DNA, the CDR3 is TGTGCCAGCCTCCGGGGCCCCTTACCTTACAATGAGCAGTTCTTC.

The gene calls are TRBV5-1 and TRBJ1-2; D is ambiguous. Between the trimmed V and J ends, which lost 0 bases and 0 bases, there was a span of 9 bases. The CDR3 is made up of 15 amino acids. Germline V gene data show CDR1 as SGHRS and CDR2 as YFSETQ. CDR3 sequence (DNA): TGCGCCAGCAGCTTGGATGCAGGCGCTAACTATGGCTACACCTTC. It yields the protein CASSLDAGANYGYTF.

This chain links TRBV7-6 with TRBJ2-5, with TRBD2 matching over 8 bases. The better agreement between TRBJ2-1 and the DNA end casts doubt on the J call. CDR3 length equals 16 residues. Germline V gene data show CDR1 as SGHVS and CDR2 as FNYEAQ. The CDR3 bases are TGTGCCAGCAGCTTACAGAGCGGGGGCCTTCAAGAGACCCAGTTCTTC. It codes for CASSLQSGGLQETQFF.

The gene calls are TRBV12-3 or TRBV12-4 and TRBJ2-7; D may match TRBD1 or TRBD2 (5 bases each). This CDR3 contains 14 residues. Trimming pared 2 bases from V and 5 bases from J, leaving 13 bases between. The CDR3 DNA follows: TGTGCCAGCAGTTTAAGCGCTCGAGGGGACGAGCAGTACTTC. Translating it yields CASSLSARGDEQYF.

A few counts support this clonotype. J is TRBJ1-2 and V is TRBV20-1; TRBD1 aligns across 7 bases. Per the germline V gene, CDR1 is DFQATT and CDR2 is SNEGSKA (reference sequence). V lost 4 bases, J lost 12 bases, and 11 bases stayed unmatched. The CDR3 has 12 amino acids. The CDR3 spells CSATNPDRDDTF. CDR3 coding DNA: TGCAGTGCTACGAACCCAGACAGGGACGACACCTTC.

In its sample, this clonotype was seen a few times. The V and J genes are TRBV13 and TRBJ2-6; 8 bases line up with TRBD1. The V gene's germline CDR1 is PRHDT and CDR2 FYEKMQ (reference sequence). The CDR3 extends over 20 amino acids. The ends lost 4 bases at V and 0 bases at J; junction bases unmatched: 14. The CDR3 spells CASSSSSLRQGTSGANVLTF. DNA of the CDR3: TGTGCCAGCAGCTCATCCTCTCTTCGACAGGGGACCTCTGGGGCCAACGTCCTGACTTTC.